This TCR beta chain was observed in a study of graft-versus-host responses after intestinal transplantation. The CDR3 extends over 14 amino acids. Germline lookup yields CDR1 SGHNT and CDR2 YYREEE (reference sequence). V trimming: 0 bases; J trimming: 2 bases; junction bases outside the gene matches: 1. Whole-study results and caveats: The authors found GvH clones in recipient marrow, some appearing first in ileum or blood.

In regard to this clone: The antigen remains undetermined.

The method was immunoSEQ multiplex PCR; TCRdb's version includes in-frame clones alone and lacks a portion of them. Of around 110,000 clones detected, around 90% appear once; the ten largest clones hold less than 0.85%. V and J are TRBV5-4 and TRBJ1-2; 7 bases fit TRBD1. The sample consisted of unstimulated CD4+ T cells sorted from spleen or lymph node cells, taken before transplant. This receptor was identified in a human donor who was the organ donor for an intestinal transplant. CDR3 in amino acids: CASSLGQGNYGYTF. The CDR3 DNA sequence: TGTGCCAGCAGCTTGGGACAGGGAAACTATGGCTACACCTTC.